This TCR beta chain was identified in a study of control samples from healthy donors and cancer patients (dated by TCRdb to about 2020). Notes on this clone: Its cognate antigen has yet to be identified. Base qualities are not recorded, but no much larger clone differs from it by a single base.

The library relied on the immunoSEQ multiplex PCR assay. Entries here come from immuneACCESS through TCRdb and include only in-frame sequences with V and J called. Some clones fail to appear in such tables; in the studies checked, an unresolved V gene covers under half of the shortfall, and the cause of the remainder is unknown. The sample records about 140,000 clones, approximately 86% of which are singletons. The top ten clones comprise about 9% of the sample. The material sequenced was blood. The clonotype was recovered from a woman aged 25-40 years in good health.

CDR3 loop: CASTPLRSFSYNEQFF. The sequence in DNA is TGTGCCAGCACCCCCCTTAGGTCTTTCTCCTACAATGAGCAGTTCTTC. This receptor chain uses TRBV7-8 and TRBJ2-1; no D gene can be assigned with confidence. V gives up 7 bases and J gives up 0 bases, and the segment between their germline ends measures 16 bases. The CDR3, cysteine through phenylalanine, is 16 amino acids long. Here the CDR3 DNA is all that survives: 48 bases in frame from base 1. CDR1 and CDR2 are drawn from the germline V gene: SGHVS, FQNEAQ.